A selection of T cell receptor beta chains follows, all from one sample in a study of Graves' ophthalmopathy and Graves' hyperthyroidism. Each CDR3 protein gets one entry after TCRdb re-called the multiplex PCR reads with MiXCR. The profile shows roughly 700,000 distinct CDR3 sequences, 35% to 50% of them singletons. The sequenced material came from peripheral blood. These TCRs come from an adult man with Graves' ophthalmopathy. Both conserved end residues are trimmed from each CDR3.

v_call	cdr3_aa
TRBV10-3	ATSDPGTGGQGTEAF
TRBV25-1	ASSLPSSRGETQY
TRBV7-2	ASITGRGQTFYGYT
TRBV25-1	ASSLIAGVWGETQY
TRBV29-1	SVRTSGGEQY
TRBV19	ASSIGVRELQETQY
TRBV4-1	ASSQEAPGTSNNSPLH
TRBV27	ASSVGSGVPEQY
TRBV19	ASSIDGVSETQY
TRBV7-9	ASSQDVNSNYGYT
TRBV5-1	ASSLELAGVSEQY
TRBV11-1	ASRYLGTGMETQY
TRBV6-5	ASSPIDRNTEAF
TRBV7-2	ASSLGGSEKLF
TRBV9	ASSGNRGSDNQPQH
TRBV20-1	SARALAPYEQY
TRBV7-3	ASSPTGWGYGYT
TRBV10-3	AISEQGGSTEAF
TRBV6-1	ASSHWTAPGTEAF
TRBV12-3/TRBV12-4	ASSPSLAGSCF
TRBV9	ASRLGASNQPQH
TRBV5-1	ASSTGHSNEKLF
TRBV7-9	ASSSSDSYYGYT
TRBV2	ASSQDSHQETQY
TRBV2	ASSQVNRGDLYEQY
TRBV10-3	AISESGGSTDTQY
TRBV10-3	ASSESHKSSPLH
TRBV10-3	AISALTGDRTKFYGYT
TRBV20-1	SARDPVFGTNEKLF
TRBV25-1	ASSYTRTGPDGYT
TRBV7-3	ASSPSTGANTGELF
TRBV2	ASSRTGGPQH
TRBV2	ASSHKQLGLAGVFYEQY
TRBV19	ASSIGPDYEQY
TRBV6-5	ASTPSGSGANVLT
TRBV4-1	ASSQPRTGSETQY
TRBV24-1	ASTNERGQPQH
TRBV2	ASSARDHTYEQY
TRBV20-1	SALLGVGSPLH
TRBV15	ATSRTGDTGTEAF
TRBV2	ASSYGGGEAF
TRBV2	ASSENRARQY
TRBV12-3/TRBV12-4	ASNIRGRIYEQY
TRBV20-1	SARVPGTSGNDEQY
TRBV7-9	ASSLRDKEETQY
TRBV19	ASATTDSGNTIY
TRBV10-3	AISESDRGWTGELF
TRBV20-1	SARGEAKGNSPLH
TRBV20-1	SAVDRILAGSYEQY
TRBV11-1	ASSDGEVRANVLT
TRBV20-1	SVSGRALETQY
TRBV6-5	ASSKPPGANVLT
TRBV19	ASSIDLYGYT
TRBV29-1	SVKDSNQPQH
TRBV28	ASSPHRGVQETQY
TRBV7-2	ASSLPGTGKYEQY
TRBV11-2	ASSLISPGELF
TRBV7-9	ASSSPVTGYRDGYT